The 32 T cell receptor beta chains in this list originate from one sample, sequenced in a study of T cells in Graves' hyperthyroidism and ophthalmopathy. RNA transcripts yielded amplified TCR beta CDR3 regions. The TCR CDR3 first-round RT-PCR relied on the HTBI primer set. TCRdb passed the multiplex PCR reads through MiXCR, listing each CDR3 protein once. The table shows roughly 380,000 distinct CDR3 sequences, with roughly an eighth occurring only once. Sequenced: blood. The source is a woman between 18 and 29 years old with Graves' hyperthyroidism.

This clonotype appeared many times. The CDR3, as DNA: TGTGCCTGGAGTGTCTCTGGAAACACCATATATTTT. Its translation is CAWSVSGNTIYF. V usage is TRBV30 and J usage is TRBJ1-3; D is unresolved. The V gene's germline CDR1 is GTSNPN and CDR2 SVGIG (reference sequence). The germline V and J ends were trimmed by 0 bases and 0 bases, with 0 bases remaining between them. The CDR3 runs 12 residues.

About this clonotype itself: This sequence may be a read error, since a much larger clone differs from it by one base. The CDR3 end shows no conserved phenylalanine or tryptophan, and so a read error is likely. The rearrangement joins TRBV20-1 to TRBJ1-6; D uncertain. Germline V CDR1 and CDR2: DFQATT, SNEGSKA (reference sequence). The ends were cut back, 3 bases at V and 5 bases at J, with 11 bases in the middle. The length of the CDR3 is 14 residues. The CDR3 spells CSASWVRDNSPLHL. The DNA of the CDR3 is TGCAGTGCTAGTTGGGTGCGAGATAATTCACCCCTCCACCTT.

A few counts support this clonotype. The chain carries TRBV6-1 and TRBJ1-2, with a weak D call TRBD1 (6 bases). The V gene's germline CDR1 is MNHNS and CDR2 SASEGT. The V end lost 1 base, the J end lost 8 bases, and 14 bases lay between the germline ends. This CDR3 comprises 14 residues. CDR3 sequence: CASSEGQELQGYTF. The CDR3 bases are TGTGCCAGCAGTGAAGGACAGGAGTTGCAGGGCTACACCTTC.

This clonotype was picked up a small number of times. The V and J genes are TRBV20-1 and TRBJ1-1; D unresolved. Trimming pared 0 bases from V and 11 bases from J, leaving 16 bases between. Germline CDR1 DFQATT, CDR2 SNEGSKA (reference sequence). CDR3 length: 13 residues. CDR3 DNA sequence: TGCAGTGCTAGAGAAAAGCACGTCCCTGGGGCTTTCTTT. It is translated as CSAREKHVPGAFF.

In its sample, this clonotype was seen many times. This sequence joins TRBV12-3 or TRBV12-4 and TRBJ1-2, with 8 bases identical to TRBD1. CDR3 length: 15 residues. Trimming cost V 4 bases and J 8 bases; bases outside gene matches: 12. CDR3 DNA sequence: TGTGCCAGCAGTTCCCAAAGAGGCACAGGGGGAGGCTACACCTTC. Translated, it gives CASSSQRGTGGGYTF.

Of note for this clonotype: Possible read error: a much larger clone is one base away. The chain carries TRBV29-1 and TRBJ2-1; D is unclear. This CDR3 is built from 10 residues. The V end lost 7 bases, the J end lost 5 bases, and 6 bases lay between the germline ends. Germline V lookup: CDR1 SQVTM, CDR2 ANQGSEA. CDR3 loop: CSAWDNEQFF. The CDR3 DNA reads TGCAGCGCCTGGGACAATGAGCAGTTCTTC.

This clonotype was detected ten times or more. V is TRBV10-3 and J is TRBJ2-3, with 7 positions matching TRBD2. The germline V gene has CDR1 ENHRY and CDR2 SYGVKD. The CDR3 extends over 15 amino acids. V dropped 2 bases and J dropped 5; count of bases not matched to a gene: 7. CDR3 residues: CAISERGLSGDTQYF. The CDR3 region has the DNA TGTGCCATCAGTGAGCGGGGACTATCGGGAGATACGCAGTATTTT.

This clonotype has at least ten counts. The V and J genes are TRBV28 and TRBJ1-2; 7 bases fit TRBD1. Germline loops: CDR1 MDHEN, CDR2 SYDVKM. This CDR3 contains 15 residues. With 7 bases clipped from V and 2 bases from J, the junction kept 10 bases outside the gene matches. CDR3 amino acids: CASTLKEQGNYGYTF. DNA for the CDR3: TGTGCCAGCACCCTAAAAGAACAGGGGAACTATGGCTACACCTTC.

This clonotype was counted ten times or more. The chain is built from TRBV6-1 and TRBJ1-2, with a tentative D call TRBD1 (6 bases). CDR3 length: 16 residues. The germline CDR1 and CDR2 sequences are MNHNS and SASEGT. V lost 6 bases and J 1 base, leaving 18 bases between the germline ends. Here the CDR3 reads CASRSTEGGSNYGYTF. The CDR3 DNA reads TGTGCCAGCAGATCCACAGAAGGGGGGAGTAACTATGGCTACACCTTC.

This clonotype was detected ten times or more. The chain is built from TRBV6-1 and TRBJ1-5; a possible D gene is TRBD1 (6 bases). The V end was cut by 6 bases, the J end by 0 bases, with 9 bases between. CDR1 and CDR2 (germline): MNHNS, SASEGT. This CDR3 has 14 residues. CDR3 loop: CASRRGASNQPQHF. The CDR3 region has the DNA TGTGCCAGCAGGCGGGGGGCTAGCAATCAGCCCCAGCATTTT.

This clonotype has ten or more counts. The genes are TRBV24-1 and TRBJ2-1; TRBD1 aligns across 11 bases. Germline V gene data show CDR1 as KGHDR and CDR2 as SFDVKD. The CDR3 consists of 16 residues. J was trimmed by 6 bases and V by 3 bases; bases with no gene match: 6. The CDR3 sequence is CATSDPSGTGGNEQFF. The CDR3 region has the DNA TGTGCCACCAGTGATCCCTCCGGGACAGGGGGCAATGAGCAGTTCTTC.

This clonotype was observed at least ten times. This sequence joins TRBV14 and TRBJ2-3; 7 bases fit TRBD1. The germline V gene encodes CDR1 SGHDN and CDR2 FVKESK. V lost 5 bases to trimming and J lost 5 bases; unmatched junction nucleotides: 10. CDR3 length equals 15 residues. CDR3 DNA: TGTGCCAGCAGCTTAACAGGGGTTTCAGGAGATACGCAGTATTTT. Translated, it gives CASSLTGVSGDTQYF.

The table lists this clonotype with a few counts. This rearrangement joins TRBV9 to TRBJ1-6; a possible D gene is TRBD1 (5 bases). Germline V gene data show CDR1 as SGDLS and CDR2 as YYNGEE. V was trimmed by 3 bases and J by 10 bases, leaving 11 bases between them. The CDR3 runs 13 residues. The CDR3 loop reads CASSGQIGSPLHF. The CDR3, as DNA: TGTGCCAGCAGCGGACAGATTGGGTCACCCCTCCACTTT.

The chain combines TRBV2 with TRBJ2-7, with 9 bases fitting TRBD2. The CDR3 contains 14 residues. Germline CDR1 reads SNHLY; CDR2 reads FYNNEI. The V and J ends lost 8 bases and 4 bases, in that order; junction bases with no gene match: 9. In DNA, the CDR3 is TGTGCCAGCGTTCGTAGCGGGAGCTTGTACGAGCAGTACTTC. This encodes CASVRSGSLYEQYF.

This clonotype was detected once. It may be a read error: a sequence one base away is much more abundant. V usage is TRBV12-3 or TRBV12-4 and J usage is TRBJ2-1, with 8 bases lining up with TRBD2. With V trimmed by 5 bases and J by 7 bases, 16 bases remained unmatched. The CDR3 consists of 17 residues. CDR3 in amino acids: CASSQSPPGLVRNEQFF. The CDR3 DNA is TGTGCCAGCAGTCAATCGCCTCCGGGACTAGTGAGAAATGAGCAGTTCTTC.

This clonotype was seen at least ten times. DNA of the CDR3: TGTGCCAGCAGCTTAACGCGGGACGAATACAATGAGCAGTTCTTC. This sequence encodes CASSLTRDEYNEQFF. This chain links TRBV7-3 with TRBJ2-1, with D tentatively TRBD2 (6 bases). The CDR3 covers 15 residues. Germline loops: CDR1 SGHTA, CDR2 FQGTGA. The V end lost 0 bases, the J end lost 4 bases, and 10 bases lay between the germline ends.

The chain employs TRBV10-3 and TRBJ2-5; 13 bases align to TRBD2. V lost 2 bases, J lost 4 bases, and 1 base stayed unmatched. This CDR3 contains 15 residues. CDR1 is ENHRY and CDR2 is SYGVKD in the germline V gene. CDR3 coding DNA: TGTGCCATCAGTGAGACTAGCGGGAGGGCAGAGACCCAGTACTTC. This sequence encodes CAISETSGRAETQYF.

V gene TRBV27 combines with J gene TRBJ2-1; D gene uncertain. Looked up from germline, CDR1 is MNHEY and CDR2 is SMNVEV (reference sequence). This CDR3 is 13 amino acids long. V lost 1 base and J lost 7, with 8 bases in between. The CDR3 sequence is CASSLWVQNEQFF. The CDR3 bases are TGTGCCAGCAGTTTATGGGTCCAGAATGAGCAGTTCTTC.

This clonotype was picked up many times. The V gene is TRBV5-4, the J gene TRBJ2-5, with 8 bases matching TRBD2. CDR1 is SGHNT, CDR2 YYREEE, per germline (reference sequence). There are 16 residues in the CDR3. V was pared by 4 bases and J by 4 bases, with 12 bases of the junction left unmatched. The CDR3 DNA is TGTGCCAGCAGCACCCTAGCGGGCCAGGGAGGAGAGACCCAGTACTTC. Its translation: CASSTLAGQGGETQYF.

This clonotype has a count of ten or more. The chain carries TRBV2 and TRBJ1-5; D is possibly TRBD1 (6 bases). Between the trimmed V and J ends, which lost 10 bases and 3 bases, there was a span of 19 bases. The CDR3 consists of 15 residues. Germline values: CDR1 SNHLY, CDR2 FYNNEI. The CDR3 protein is CATSYGRGDNQPQHF. In DNA form, the CDR3 reads TGTGCCACTAGCTACGGCAGGGGAGACAATCAGCCCCAGCATTTT.

At least ten counts were recorded for this clonotype. The rearrangement joins TRBV10-3 to TRBJ2-7; 9 bases line up with TRBD2. After removal of 1 base from V and 6 bases from J, the junction contained 1 base not matched to a gene. This CDR3 is 13 amino acids long. Germline V gene lookup returns CDR1 ENHRY and CDR2 SYGVKD. The CDR3 loop reads CAISEYSGSEQYF. In DNA form, the CDR3 reads TGTGCCATCAGTGAGTATAGCGGGAGCGAGCAGTACTTC.

Note on this clonotype: With a much larger clone just one base away, this may be a read error. The rearrangement links TRBV20-1 to TRBJ2-7; possibly TRBD2 for D (6 bases). Germline-derived CDR1 and CDR2 are DFQATT and SNEGSKA (reference sequence). The CDR3 extends over 11 amino acids. The CDR3 DNA sequence: TGCAGTGCTAGACTGGACTACGAGCAGCACTTC. This encodes CSARLDYEQHF.

This clonotype has a count of ten or more. The genes are TRBV2 and TRBJ2-7; no definite D call. The germline V and J ends were trimmed by 5 bases and 5 bases, with 7 bases remaining between them. Germline-derived CDR1 and CDR2 are SNHLY and FYNNEI. The CDR3 consists of 11 residues. The CDR3 protein is CASSKQDEQYF. In nucleotides, the CDR3 is TGTGCCAGCAGTAAGCAGGACGAGCAGTACTTC.

This chain joins TRBV30 and TRBJ2-7; D is perhaps TRBD1 (7 bases). The germline V and J ends were trimmed by 3 bases and 5 bases, with 14 bases remaining between them. There are 13 residues in the CDR3. The germline CDR1 and CDR2 sequences are GTSNPN and SVGIG (reference sequence). CDR3 residues: CAWRETGRNEQYF. The CDR3 nucleotides read TGTGCCTGGAGGGAGACAGGGAGGAACGAGCAGTACTTC.

This clonotype was detected ten times or more. The rearrangement uses TRBV7-9 and TRBJ2-1, with a weak D call TRBD2 (5 bases). Trimming shortened V by 0 bases and J by 8 bases, and 17 bases separated the two germline ends. This CDR3 comprises 16 residues. Germline CDR1 is SEHNR and CDR2 is FQNEAQ (reference sequence). The CDR3 nucleotides read TGTGCCAGCAGCTTAGCGAGGGTAGATCAGGAGGATGAGCAGTTCTTC. This encodes CASSLARVDQEDEQFF.

V is TRBV6-5 and J is TRBJ2-1; 11 positions agree with TRBD2. V shed 4 bases and J 2 bases; nucleotides not matched to a gene: 7. Germline V CDR1 and CDR2: MNHEY, SVGAGI. The CDR3 is 17 residues long. The CDR3 DNA sequence: TGTGCCAGCAGTTTAGCGGGAGGGGTTTTAGCCTACAATGAGCAGTTCTTC. Translation gives CASSLAGGVLAYNEQFF.

The genes are TRBV7-9 and TRBJ2-3; TRBD2 agrees at 10 bases. Germline V gives CDR1 SEHNR, CDR2 FQNEAQ (reference sequence). This CDR3 has 12 residues. The V gene end was trimmed by 10 bases and the J gene end by 3 bases; junction bases not matched to a gene: 1. CDR3: CAISGRTDTQYF. CDR3 in DNA: TGTGCCATTAGCGGGAGGACAGATACGCAGTATTTT.

The gene calls are TRBV10-3 and TRBJ1-4; 11 bases fit TRBD1. Germline V lookup: CDR1 ENHRY, CDR2 SYGVKD. The CDR3 runs to 17 residues. V was pared by 4 bases and J by 0 bases, with 4 bases of the junction left unmatched. The CDR3 region is CAISGGTGGTTNEKLFF. The CDR3 DNA reads as TGTGCCATCAGTGGTGGGACAGGGGGTACAACTAATGAAAAACTGTTTTTT.

This clonotype occurred a few times. The rearrangement uses TRBV6-1 and TRBJ1-1; 8 nucleotides align to TRBD1. Germline V lookup: CDR1 MNHNS, CDR2 SASEGT. Trimming cost V 2 bases and J 3 bases; bases outside gene matches: 8. The CDR3 contains 16 residues. The CDR3 DNA reads TGTGCCAGCAGTGAATCGAGGTACAGGGGGGACACTGAAGCTTTCTTT. Its protein is CASSESRYRGDTEAFF.

This clonotype came up many times. The chain combines TRBV7-3 with TRBJ2-7, with 7 bases matching TRBD2. The trim removed 5 bases at V and 3 bases at J, leaving 10 bases unmatched. The CDR3 is 15 amino acids. Germline values: CDR1 SGHTA, CDR2 FQGTGA. The chain's CDR3 is CASSTRGGSDYEQYF. Written as DNA, the CDR3 is TGTGCCAGCAGCACCCGCGGGGGTTCCGACTACGAGCAGTACTTC.

J is TRBJ1-2 and V is TRBV10-3; the match to TRBD1 covers 7 bases. This CDR3 region has 12 residues. Germline V CDR1 and CDR2: ENHRY, SYGVKD. Losses at the gene ends were 10 bases for V and 2 bases for J; bases not matched to a gene: 4. The CDR3 loop reads CATGQDNYGYTF. CDR3 bases: TGTGCCACCGGACAGGACAACTATGGCTACACCTTC.

In this sample, this clonotype turned up many times. The rearrangement uses TRBV11-2 and TRBJ2-7; no clear D gene. Germline V gene lookup returns CDR1 SGHAT and CDR2 FQNNGV. The germline V and J ends were trimmed by 1 base and 7 bases, with 5 bases remaining between them. The CDR3 has 11 residues. CDR3 sequence reads: CASSLAWEQYF. The CDR3 DNA reads TGTGCCAGCAGCTTAGCTTGGGAGCAGTACTTC.